The 4 T cell receptor beta chains given below trace back to one sample, sequenced in a study of blood T cell repertoires in COVID-19. The protocol was immunoSEQ multiplex PCR, while the TCRdb copy is restricted to in-frame clones and leaves out a portion. The table shows about 110,000 clones, with over 55% occurring only once. The source material was peripheral blood. These receptors originate from a human donor with acute or convalescent COVID-19. The donor label of this sample is uncertain.

J is TRBJ1-3 and V is TRBV21-1; TRBD1 is taken as the D call from the table, unchecked against the DNA. TRBV21-1 is a documented pseudogene. The CDR3 has 14 residues. The CDR3 loop is CASSKLTSGNTIYF. CDR3 nucleotides: TGTGCCAGCAGCAAATTAACATCTGGAAACACCATATATTTT.

The chain is built from TRBV27 and TRBJ2-2, with 9 bases identical to TRBD1. J lost 4 bases, V lost 5 bases, and 14 bases had no gene match. CDR3 length equals 18 residues. Germline V gives CDR1 MNHEY, CDR2 SMNVEV (reference sequence). In DNA form, the CDR3 reads TGTGCCAGCAGTACCTCATACCGGGACAGGGCGGGCACCGGGGAGCTGTTTTTT. It yields the protein CASSTSYRDRAGTGELFF.

CDR3 region: CSASRQGTYATNEKLFF. The CDR3, as DNA: TGCAGTGCTAGTCGACAGGGCACCTACGCAACTAATGAAAAACTGTTTTTT. The chain is built from TRBV20-1 and TRBJ1-4; 7 nucleotides agree with TRBD1. V gave up 3 bases and J gave up 0 bases; unmatched junction bases: 10. This CDR3 has 17 residues. Germline V lookup: CDR1 DFQATT, CDR2 SNEGSKA (reference sequence).

The chain has TRBV2 and TRBJ1-2; TRBD1 matches at 8 bases. Losses at the gene ends were 7 bases for V and 5 bases for J; bases not matched to a gene: 9. Germline CDR1 SNHLY, CDR2 FYNNEI. The CDR3 covers 14 residues. The CDR3 DNA follows: TGTGCCAGCACTACCGGACAGGGCGAGTATGGCTACACCTTC. Residues: CASTTGQGEYGYTF.